Reported below is one T cell receptor (beta chain). The sample is drawn from a study of cytomegalovirus exposure and HLA in healthy donors. Trimming took 1 base from V and 0 from J; bases not matched to a gene: 11. CDR1 SGHDT and CDR2 YYEEEE come from the germline V gene. The CDR3 is 18 residues long. The PCR employed 60 Vbeta primers together with 13 Jbeta primers. The method was immunoSEQ multiplex PCR; TCRdb's version includes in-frame clones alone and lacks a portion of them. The data hold 160,000 or so clones, with 60% to 80% observed a single time. This clonotype was obtained from a man aged 55-75 years in good health and CMV-seronegative. The chain links TRBV5-6 to TRBJ2-3; 7 bases match TRBD2. The sequenced material came from PBMCs. In DNA, the CDR3 is TGTGCCAGCAGCTTGAAGGCGGGAGAGCTCTGGAGCACAGATACGCAGTATTTT. Translation: CASSLKAGELWSTDTQYF.